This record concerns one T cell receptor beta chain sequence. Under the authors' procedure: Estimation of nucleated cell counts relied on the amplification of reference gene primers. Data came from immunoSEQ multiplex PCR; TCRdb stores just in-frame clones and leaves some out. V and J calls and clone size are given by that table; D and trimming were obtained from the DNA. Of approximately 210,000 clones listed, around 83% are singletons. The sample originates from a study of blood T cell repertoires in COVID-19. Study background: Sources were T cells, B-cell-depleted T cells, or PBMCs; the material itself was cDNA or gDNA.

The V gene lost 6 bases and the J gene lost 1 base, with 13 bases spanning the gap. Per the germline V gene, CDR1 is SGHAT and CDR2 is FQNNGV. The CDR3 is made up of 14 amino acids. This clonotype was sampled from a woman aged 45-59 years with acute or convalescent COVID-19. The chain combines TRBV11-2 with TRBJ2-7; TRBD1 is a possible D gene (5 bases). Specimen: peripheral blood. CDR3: CASSSGLGSYEQYF. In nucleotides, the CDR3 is TGTGCCAGCAGTTCAGGGTTAGGGTCCTACGAGCAGTACTTC.